A few counts support the clone carrying this T cell receptor beta chain. Its antigen is not identified. The investigators reverse transcribed all of the isolated RNA, so they sequenced expressed TCRB transcripts. Only in-frame clones appear in the TCRdb table, and some are missing; sequencing was by immunoSEQ multiplex PCR. The data contain under 400,000 clones, 20% of them singletons. CDR1 and CDR2 (germline): GTSNPN, SVGIG (reference sequence). Deletions cut 0 bases from V and 3 bases from J, with 6 bases between. This CDR3 is 13 amino acids long. The sample originates from a study of beta chain features in type 1 diabetes. General study findings and limits: Short templates might get an advantage during PCR, and this would be equal in patients and controls. Using cDNA template may skew counts toward highly expressing activated cells.

The sequencing input was naive CD4+ T cells from blood. V and J are TRBV30 and TRBJ2-1; D is ambiguous. The clonotype was recovered from a woman in her late teens or twenties in good health. CDR3 residues: CAWSVGDYNEQFF. Written as DNA, the CDR3 is TGTGCCTGGAGTGTGGGCGACTACAATGAGCAGTTCTTC.